This is a list of T cell receptor beta chains from one sample in a study of blood T cell repertoires in COVID-19. Measured with immunoSEQ multiplex PCR; TCRdb has only the in-frame clones, and not every one. The sample yields some 90,000 clones, 86% seen once. The sequencing input was peripheral blood. The receptor source for this set is a man older than 75 with active or convalescent COVID-19. The CDR3 runs from the conserved cysteine through the conserved F or W. A D gene is named only where the DNA matches it firmly. A row's size may be missing; if present it is once, few, many or a size class.

>NA|TRBJ1-4|TRBV3-1/TRBV3-2|NA
TGTGCCAGCAGTCGGAGTATACTACCAACTAATGAAAAACTGTTTTTT
CASSRSILPTNEKLFF
>NA|TRBJ1-1|TRBV4-3|NA
TGCGCCAGCAGCCAAGATCTGGGAGGGGGAAACACTGAAGCTTTCTTT
CASSQDLGGGNTEAFF
>TRBD1|TRBJ2-7|TRBV11-2|NA
TGTGCCAGCAGCCCACAGGGGCCCTACGAGCAGTACTTC
CASSPQGPYEQYF
>NA|TRBJ2-7|TRBV7-9|NA
TGTGCCAGCAGCTTAGGTCAGGGGGGCTGGCAGTACTTC
CASSLGQGGWQYF
>TRBD2|TRBJ2-7|TRBV27|NA
TGTGCCAGCAGTTCCCTTACTAGCGGGAGGACCTACGAGCAGTACTTC
CASSSLTSGRTYEQYF
>NA|TRBJ1-3|TRBV7-9|NA
TGTGCCAGCAGCCACACCTCTGGAAACACCATATATTTT
CASSHTSGNTIYF
>TRBD1|TRBJ1-2|TRBV5-6|NA
TGTGCCAGCAGCTGGACAGGGGGCGGCTACACCTTC
CASSWTGGGYTF
>NA|TRBJ2-1|TRBV4-1|NA
TGCGCCAGCAGCCACGACGTTCGGGGGAAGTTCTTC
CASSHDVRGKFF
>TRBD2|TRBJ2-5|TRBV7-6|NA
TGTGCCAGCAGCCAGGAGGCGGGGGACCAAGAGACCCAGTACTTC
CASSQEAGDQETQYF
>NA|TRBJ1-2|TRBV9|NA
TGTGCCAGCAGCCCACAGGGAGTCGACTATGGCTACACCTTC
CASSPQGVDYGYTF
>TRBD2|TRBJ2-7|TRBV9|few
TGTGCCAGCAGCTTGGGGGGGACCACCTACGAGCAGTACTTC
CASSLGGTTYEQYF
>NA|TRBJ2-7|TRBV19|NA
TGTGCCAGTATATGCGAGCAGTACTTC
CASICEQYF
>NA|TRBJ2-2|TRBV18|NA
TGTGCCAGCTCACCACCGGCGGTCGCCGGGGAGCTGTTTTTT
CASSPPAVAGELFF
>NA|TRBJ2-7|TRBV6-2/TRBV6-3|once
TGTGCCAGCAGTTCCACCGGGGGAACCTACGAGCAGTACTTC
CASSSTGGTYEQYF
>NA|TRBJ2-7|TRBV28|NA
TGTGCCAGCAGTCAATCAGGGGTCGGGGAGCAGTACTTC
CASSQSGVGEQYF
>NA|TRBJ1-1|TRBV14|once
TGTGCCAGCAGCCAATCCCGGGGAGGGCCTGAAGCTTTCTTT
CASSQSRGGPEAFF
>NA|TRBJ1-1|TRBV7-2|NA
TGTGCCAGCAGCAAAAGCATCAAGCTTGAAGCTTTCTTT
CASSKSIKLEAFF
>NA|TRBJ1-2|TRBV2|NA
TGTGCCAGCAGTGAAGATTCAGGGTACTATGGCTACACCTTC
CASSEDSGYYGYTF
>TRBD1|TRBJ1-2|TRBV19|NA
TGTGCCAGTCGTCAGGACAGGGGGAAGGATGGCTACACCTTC
CASRQDRGKDGYTF
>TRBD2|TRBJ2-7|TRBV23-1|few
TGCGCCAGGATCCGGGACACTCAACAGCGGGAGAACGAGCAGTACTTC
CARIRDTQQRENEQYF
>NA|TRBJ2-3|TRBV5-1|once
TGCGCCAGCAGCTTGCGGCGGGGGCCTTTGGCAGATACGCAGTATTTT
CASSLRRGPLADTQYF